The 8 T cell receptor beta chains in this list originate from one sample, sequenced in a study of shared clonotypes between healthy human individuals. Sequenced by immunoSEQ multiplex PCR; TCRdb stores in-frame clones only, minus some. The profile shows about 1,900,000 clones, about 95% of them singletons. The naive CD8 fraction comprised CD45RO-negative cells positively selected for CCR7 and excluded terminally differentiated effector memory CD45RA+ cells. The sample consisted of naive CD8+ T cells sorted from blood. The receptors originated from a man younger than 35 in good health.

The chain carries TRBV15 and TRBJ2-5, with TRBD2 matching over 11 bases. This CDR3 spans 17 amino acids. V lost 1 base to trimming and J lost 1 base; unmatched junction nucleotides: 5. Germline V gene lookup returns CDR1 LNHNV and CDR2 YYDKDF (reference sequence). Written as DNA, the CDR3 is TGTGCCACCAGCAGAGGTCTAGCGGGGGGCCTCCAAGAGACCCAGTACTTC. This codes for CATSRGLAGGLQETQYF.

Note on this clone: Distinct nucleotide sequences in the sample also encode this CDR3. The chain is built from TRBV27 and TRBJ2-3; tentatively, D is TRBD2 (6 bases). The CDR3 extends over 14 amino acids. Looked up from germline, CDR1 is MNHEY and CDR2 is SMNVEV (reference sequence). V was cut by 3 bases and J by 1 base, with 8 bases left in between. The CDR3 loop reads CASSLGGGTDTQYF. The CDR3 nucleotides read TGTGCCAGCAGTTTGGGGGGAGGCACAGATACGCAGTATTTT.

V usage is TRBV7-9 and J usage is TRBJ2-7; TRBD1 aligns across 7 bases. With V trimmed by 4 bases and J by 5 bases, 5 bases remained unmatched. Germline V gives CDR1 SEHNR, CDR2 FQNEAQ (reference sequence). This CDR3 is built from 13 residues. The CDR3 DNA sequence: TGTGCCAGCAGCTCCTCGACAGGGAACGAGCAGTACTTC. Protein: CASSSSTGNEQYF.

This rearrangement joins TRBV7-9 to TRBJ2-4; tentatively, D is TRBD1 (6 bases). The germline V and J ends were trimmed by 6 bases and 8 bases, with 8 bases remaining between them. CDR1 and CDR2 from the germline V gene are SEHNR and FQNEAQ (reference sequence). This CDR3 comprises 11 residues. In DNA form, the CDR3 reads TGTGCCAGCAGGCCAGGGGACATTCAGTACTTC. It encodes CASRPGDIQYF. The variable domain in full, completed from reference TRBV7-9 and TRBJ2-4, reads DTGVSQNPRHKITKRGQNVTFRCDPISEHNRLYWYRQTLGQGPEFLTYFQNEAQLEKSRLLSDRFSAERPKGSFSTLEIQRTEQGDSAMYLCASRPGDIQYFGAGTRLSVL.

The rearrangement uses TRBV7-2 and TRBJ2-1; 10 bases line up with TRBD2. There are 18 residues in the CDR3. J was trimmed by 4 bases and V by 4 bases; bases with no gene match: 13. Germline CDR1 and CDR2: SGHTA and FQGNSA. CDR3 amino acids: CASSSTSPLAGLYNEQFF. Written as DNA, the CDR3 is TGTGCCAGCAGCTCGACCTCACCACTAGCGGGACTGTACAATGAGCAGTTCTTC.

The DNA of the CDR3 is TGTGCCAGCAGCTTGGTATCAGCCTCGCCCCAGCATTTT. Translation gives CASSLVSASPQHF. This sequence joins TRBV5-5 and TRBJ1-5; D gene uncertain. Per the germline V gene, CDR1 is SGHKS and CDR2 is YYEKEE (reference sequence). The CDR3 sequence is 13 residues long. Trimming took off 0 bases at V and 9 bases at J, with 10 bases between the two ends.

The chain is built from TRBV6-1 and TRBJ1-2; possible D gene TRBD1, 5 bases. V lost 2 bases and J 4 bases, leaving 17 bases between the germline ends. This CDR3 spans 16 amino acids. Germline lookup yields CDR1 MNHNS and CDR2 SASEGT. The CDR3 DNA reads as TGTGCCAGCAGTGAATTAAGTACAGGCCGCCTCTATGGCTACACCTTC. It is translated as CASSELSTGRLYGYTF.

The DNA for the CDR3 is TGTGCCAGCAGCTCGAGGGGCGGACTAGGTGTCTACAATGAGCAGTTCTTC. It encodes CASSSRGGLGVYNEQFF. The chain carries TRBV13 and TRBJ2-1, with 7 nucleotides matching TRBD2. The trim removed 4 bases at V and 3 bases at J, leaving 12 bases unmatched. CDR1 and CDR2 from the germline V gene are PRHDT and FYEKMQ (reference sequence). This CDR3 is built from 17 residues.